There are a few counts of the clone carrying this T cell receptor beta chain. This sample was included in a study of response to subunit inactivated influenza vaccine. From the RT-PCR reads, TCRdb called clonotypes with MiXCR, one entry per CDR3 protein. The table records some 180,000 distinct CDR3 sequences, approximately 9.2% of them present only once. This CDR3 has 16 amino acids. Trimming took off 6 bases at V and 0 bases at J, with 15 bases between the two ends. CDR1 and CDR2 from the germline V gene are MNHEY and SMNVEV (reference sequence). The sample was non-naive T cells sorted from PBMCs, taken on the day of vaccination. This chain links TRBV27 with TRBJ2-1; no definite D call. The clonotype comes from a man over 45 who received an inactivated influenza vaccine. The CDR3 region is CASRGGHPGSYNEQFF. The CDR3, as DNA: TGTGCCAGCAGGGGCGGCCACCCTGGCTCCTACAATGAGCAGTTCTTC.